The T cell receptor (beta chain) under discussion was sequenced for a study of T cells expressing NK-cell markers. At the level of the study: Beta-chain profiling covered CD3+CD56+NKG2C+, CD3+CD56+NKG2C- and CD3+CD56-NKG2C+ sorted subsets. Seven sequenced donors out of eight were HCMV-seropositive, one seronegative. Notes on the study in general: About 1.0-7.0% of CD8+ T cells in about 6 donors belonged to dominant NKG2C+ clonotypes. In a handful of donors, dominant clonotypes made up 28.3-60.1% of CD3+CD56-NKG2C+ cells.

Reprocessing the 5' RACE reads, TCRdb reports a single entry for every CDR3 protein and omits DNA. The sample's table shows roughly 420,000 distinct CDR3 sequences. Germline V gene data show CDR1 as MNHEY and CDR2 as SVGEGT. The CDR3 covers 18 residues. Details on this clonotype: Its antigen remains unknown.

The origin of this receptor is a woman between 18 and 69 years old in good health. What was sequenced was blood T cells: a sorted CD56 or NKG2C T cell subset, CD4+ or CD8+ T cells, or bulk PBMC T cells (not recorded which). This chain joins TRBV6-2 or TRBV6-3 and TRBJ2-1; as DNA is missing, the TRBD2 call by TCRdb cannot be tested. The CDR3 loop is CASSYSPAMAGARDEQFF.